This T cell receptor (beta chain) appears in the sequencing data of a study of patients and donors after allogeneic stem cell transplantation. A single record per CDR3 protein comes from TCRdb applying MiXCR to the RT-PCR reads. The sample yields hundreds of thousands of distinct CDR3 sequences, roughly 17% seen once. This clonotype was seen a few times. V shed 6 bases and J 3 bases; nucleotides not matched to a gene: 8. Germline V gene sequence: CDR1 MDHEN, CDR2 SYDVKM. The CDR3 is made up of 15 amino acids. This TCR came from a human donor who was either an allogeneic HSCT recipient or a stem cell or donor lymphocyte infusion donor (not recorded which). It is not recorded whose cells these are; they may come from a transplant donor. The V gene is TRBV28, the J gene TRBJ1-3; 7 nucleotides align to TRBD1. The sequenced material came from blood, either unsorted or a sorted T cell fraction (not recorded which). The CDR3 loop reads CASSLTGLVGNTIYF. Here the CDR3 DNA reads TGTGCCAGCAGCCTGACAGGGTTAGTTGGAAACACCATATATTTT.